These 8 T cell receptor beta chains were sequenced from one sample in a study of human T cells and chemical hapten exposure. Time point reported: pre-sensitization, week 0. Sample treatment: therapeutic diphenylcyclopropenone sensitization with weekly scalp DPC. In TCRdb, the RACE reads were re-called with MiXCR into one record per CDR3 protein. The table has about 380,000 distinct CDR3 sequences, 5% to 6.5% seen once. Sequenced here: whole blood, sampled in connection with sensitization to the hapten diphenylcyclopropenone (DPC). These receptors were taken from a woman in her fifties or sixties with alopecia areata. Some clones in this sample may be carry-over from other donors' samples.

This clonotype was picked up many times. This sequence joins TRBV12-3 or TRBV12-4 and TRBJ2-7, with no clear D. V lost 3 bases and J lost 4, with 13 bases in between. The CDR3 spans 14 residues. The CDR3 sequence: CASSLGIAGYEQYF. The CDR3 nucleotides read TGTGCCAGCAGTTTGGGGATAGCCGGGTACGAGCAGTACTTC.

This clonotype was observed a few times. This chain joins TRBV20-1 and TRBJ1-2; unclear D gene. In germline, CDR1 is DFQATT, CDR2 SNEGSKA (reference sequence). The V and J ends lost 6 bases and 8 bases respectively, with 16 bases between them. CDR3 length: 12 residues. CDR3 loop: CSAPSNADGYTF. The CDR3 nucleotides are TGCAGTGCCCCCTCCAACGCGGACGGCTACACCTTC.

This clonotype was seen many times. This chain uses TRBV27 with TRBJ1-4; D may be TRBD1 (5 bases). The CDR3 is 14 residues long. V lost 4 bases, J lost 3 bases, and 9 bases lay in between. Germline values: CDR1 MNHEY, CDR2 SMNVEV (reference sequence). In DNA, the CDR3 is TGTGCCAGCAGTTGGCAGGGCTCTAATGAAAAACTGTTTTTT. It encodes CASSWQGSNEKLFF.

This clonotype has a handful of counts. The rearrangement links TRBV15 to TRBJ1-2, with D unclear. CDR1 and CDR2 (germline): LNHNV, YYDKDF (reference sequence). V gave up 0 bases and J gave up 7 bases, with 18 bases separating them. The CDR3 sequence is 16 residues long. In DNA, the CDR3 is TGTGCCACCAGCAGAGAGGGCCTTGGGCCGTCTGGTGGCTACACCTTC. This sequence encodes CATSREGLGPSGGYTF.

The V call is TRBV5-1, the J call TRBJ1-4; D is ambiguous. The CDR3 has 14 amino acids. In germline, CDR1 is SGHRS, CDR2 YFSETQ. V gave up 0 bases and J gave up 4 bases, with 7 bases separating them. CDR3 residues: CASSLEAVNEKLFF. The CDR3, as DNA: TGCGCCAGCAGCTTGGAGGCAGTTAATGAAAAACTGTTTTTT.

At least ten counts were recorded for this clonotype. The V and J genes are TRBV6-2 or TRBV6-3 and TRBJ2-1; TRBD2 agrees at 13 bases. The CDR3 consists of 15 residues. CDR1 is MNHEY, CDR2 SVGEGT, per germline. The ends lost 3 bases at V and 7 bases at J; junction bases unmatched: 3. The CDR3 DNA is TGTGCCAGCAGTTATGGGACTAGCGGGGATAATGAGCAGTTCTTC. Amino acid sequence: CASSYGTSGDNEQFF.

This chain links TRBV5-6 with TRBJ1-4; D remains unclear. Germline assignment: CDR1 SGHDT and CDR2 YYEEEE. The CDR3 length is 15 residues. V was pared by 1 base and J by 5 bases, with 12 bases between. In nucleotides, the CDR3 is TGTGCCAGCAGCTTGTACTGGGCGGGGAATGAAAAACTGTTTTTT. It is translated as CASSLYWAGNEKLFF.

This clonotype turned up a few times. This chain links TRBV12-3 or TRBV12-4 with TRBJ2-1; TRBD2 might be the D (6 bases). Trimming shortened V by 3 bases and J by 1 base, and 10 bases separated the two germline ends. The CDR3 covers 15 residues. The DNA for the CDR3 is TGTGCCAGCAGTTTGTCCAGCGGGTCCTACAATGAGCAGTTCTTC. This gives the protein CASSLSSGSYNEQFF.